This T cell receptor beta chain derives from a study of shared T cell receptors in the human thymus (dated by TCRdb to the early 2020s). Context from the whole study: The study examined how the human thymus generates shared, self-reactive T-cell receptor alpha chains.

In the case of this clone: What this receptor recognizes is not known. The record has no base qualities; no much larger clone is one base away.

The library was built by means of the immunoSEQ multiplex PCR assay. TCRdb took this table from immuneACCESS and kept in-frame rearrangements with V and J called. Such tables lack part of the clones; where checked against another copy, unresolved V genes explain under half of the gap, and the rest is unexplained. The sample profile shows hundreds of thousands of clones; 85% to 90% of them were found once. 0.0095% to 0.012% of the sample goes to the ten largest clones. The CDR3 goes from the cysteine to the phenylalanine over 15 residues. Only the CDR3 DNA stays, 45 bases, in frame from base 1. The germline V end is reduced by 7 bases and the J end by 2 bases; junction bases left unmatched: 10. Based on the germline V gene (reference sequence), the CDR1 and CDR2 sequences are MNHEY and SMNVEV. The same data also contributed to another study, on human thymus T cells. The second source states: The donors were immunologically healthy infants in Finland who had open corrective cardiac surgery for congenital heart defects. Thymus tissue was collected as surgical resects that were removed during corrective cardiac surgery. Both the thymic and the peripheral blood repertoires appeared to show biased V and J gene segment usage. The related research reported highly overlapping thymic TCR repertoires among unrelated individuals. The study described the TCR alpha and beta repertoires in under 10 infant thymus samples and a handful of matching peripheral blood samples. The infant donors were about 6 to 244 days old, and the cohort included five or six males and a couple of females. After being mechanically released from the tissue, thymocytes were kept at -70 degrees C in pellets of about 10-32 million cells. A QIAsymphony instrument was used to extract genomic DNA from the frozen cell pellets. The immunoSEQ multiplex PCR assay was used to amplify the TCRB and TCRAD loci from a standardized quantity of quality-controlled genomic DNA. The amplicons covered the V(D)J region and were long enough to include the CDR3 and to identify the V and J genes. Amplicon sequencing was performed on an Illumina platform through the commercial immunoSEQ service. Primer bias and sequencing errors were corrected as previously described, and TCRAD and TCRB were defined on the basis of the IMGT database. Analysis of the repertoires was done with immunoSEQ Analyzer 3.0 and VDJTools and included basic statistics, V/J segment usage, diversity estimates, rarefaction and pairwise overlap. Chao1, ChaoE, Efron-Thisted, Shannon and inverse Simpson indices were used to estimate diversity, which was also estimated on datasets down-sampled to the smallest sample. Repertoire overlap used strict matching of CDR3 nucleotide sequence, V gene and J gene, with Jaccard-based multidimensional scaling clustering. On average, approximately 800,000 unique TCRB clonotypes were obtained from thymus samples, compared with about 84,000 from blood samples.

The sequenced sample consisted of thymocytes. This chain is built from TRBV27 and TRBJ1-1; 7 bases in the junction line up with TRBD1. This sequence was found in a boy under two years old with a congenital heart defect. Donor details come from another sample of the same person, matched by shared clones. The DNA sequence follows: TGTGCCAGCAAGTTTAGAGGACAGGATAACACTGAAGCTTTCTTT. It translates as CASKFRGQDNTEAFF.